The 12 T cell receptor beta chains given below trace back to one sample, sequenced in a study of blood T cell repertoires in COVID-19. Only in-frame clones appear in the TCRdb table, and some are missing; sequencing was by immunoSEQ multiplex PCR. In the table there are roughly 230,000 clones, roughly 85% of which are singletons. The sequenced sample consisted of peripheral blood. The receptors shown here come from a man between 50 and 59 years old with COVID-19, enrolled during active disease.

The V and J genes are TRBV7-8 and TRBJ2-3; D is uncertain. The V end was cut by 1 base, the J end by 0 bases, with 8 bases between. CDR1 SGHVS and CDR2 FQNEAQ come from the germline V gene. The CDR3 length is 15 residues. CDR3 sequence reads: CASSLDKYSTDTQYF. The CDR3 nucleotides read TGTGCCAGCAGCTTAGACAAATATAGCACAGATACGCAGTATTTT.

The chain couples TRBV5-1 to TRBJ2-7; D may be TRBD1 (6 bases). V was pared by 2 bases and J by 7 bases, with 7 bases between. CDR1 SGHRS and CDR2 YFSETQ come from the germline V gene. This CDR3 is built from 11 residues. The DNA for the CDR3 is TGCGCCAGCAGCTTAGACAGGGAGCAGTACTTC. Amino acids: CASSLDREQYF.

The chain employs TRBV5-1 and TRBJ1-2; D may be TRBD1 (5 bases). CDR1 is SGHRS and CDR2 is YFSETQ in the germline V gene. Deletions cut 0 bases from V and 4 bases from J, with 13 bases between. CDR3 length: 15 amino acids. The chain's CDR3 is CASSLGGEVPYGYTF. CDR3 nucleotide sequence: TGCGCCAGCAGCTTGGGGGGCGAAGTTCCCTATGGCTACACCTTC. Complete variable domain (other parts from reference TRBV5-1 and TRBJ1-2): KAGVTQTPRYLIKTRGQQVTLSCSPISGHRSVSWYQQTPGQGLQFLFEYFSETQRNKGNFPGRFSGRQFSNSRSEMNVSTLELGDSALYLCASSLGGEVPYGYTFGSGTRLTVV.

The chain uses TRBV30 and TRBJ1-4, with D perhaps matching TRBD1 (6 bases). Germline assignment: CDR1 GTSNPN and CDR2 SVGIG (reference sequence). The CDR3 covers 12 residues. V shed 1 base and J shed 7 bases, with 7 bases lying between them. The CDR3 DNA sequence: TGTGCCTGGAGTGACAGGGCTGAAAAACTGTTTTTT. Translated, it gives CAWSDRAEKLFF.

The J gene is TRBJ2-2, the V gene TRBV19; 10 bases map to TRBD2. Per the germline V gene, CDR1 is LNHDA and CDR2 is SQIVND (reference sequence). The trim removed 8 bases at V and 6 bases at J, leaving 12 bases unmatched. This CDR3 has 16 amino acids. In DNA, the CDR3 is TGTGCCAGTTCCAGCTCCAGCGGGGGGGCCCCCGGGGAGCTGTTTTTT. Protein sequence: CASSSSSGGAPGELFF.

The chain uses TRBV5-6 and TRBJ2-3; 8 bases fit TRBD2. The CDR3 extends over 14 amino acids. The V and J ends lost 0 bases and 3 bases, in that order; junction bases with no gene match: 0. Germline loops: CDR1 SGHDT, CDR2 YYEEEE. The CDR3 DNA follows: TGTGCCAGCAGCTTGGGCGGGGGGACAGATACGCAGTATTTT. Its translation: CASSLGGGTDTQYF. Supplemented by reference TRBV5-6 and TRBJ2-3, the full variable domain reads DAGVTQSPTHLIKTRGQQVTLRCSPKSGHDTVSWYQQALGQGPQFIFQYYEEEERQRGNFPDRFSGHQFPNYSSELNVNALLLGDSALYLCASSLGGGTDTQYFGPGTRLTVL.

To note about this clone: The same CDR3 arises from other DNA sequences in this sample as well. The V gene is TRBV18, the J gene TRBJ2-1; 9 bases line up with TRBD1. Trimming at V came to 3 bases and at J to 8 bases, leaving 2 bases not matched to a gene. The CDR3 covers 13 residues. Germline-derived CDR1 and CDR2 are KGHSH and LQKENI. CDR3 loop: CASSPRQGDEQFF. In DNA form, the CDR3 reads TGTGCCAGCTCACCCCGACAGGGGGATGAGCAGTTCTTC. The whole variable domain, filled in from reference TRBV18 and TRBJ2-1, reads NAGVMQNPRHLVRRRGQEARLRCSPMKGHSHVYWYRQLPEEGLKFMVYLQKENIIDESGMPKERFSAEFPKEGPSILRIQQVVRGDSAAYFCASSPRQGDEQFFGPGTRLTVL.

The gene calls are TRBV16 and TRBJ2-7; 8 positions agree with TRBD1. Germline CDR1 and CDR2: KGHSY and FQNENV. V gave up 4 bases and J gave up 3 bases; unmatched junction bases: 5. The CDR3 is 14 residues long. The DNA of the CDR3 is TGTGCCAGCAGCCCGGGACAGGTAATCTACGAGCAGTACTTC. This encodes CASSPGQVIYEQYF.

This chain links TRBV18 with TRBJ2-7, with 7 bases that match TRBD1. The CDR3 totals 17 residues. Germline V gene sequence: CDR1 KGHSH, CDR2 LQKENI. V lost 0 bases and J lost 2; bases outside the gene matches: 10. The CDR3 nucleotides are TGTGCCAGCTCACCACCGGGGAATTGGGACAGAGCCTACGAGCAGTACTTC. It specifies CASSPPGNWDRAYEQYF.

This chain connects TRBV15 to TRBJ2-1; the match to TRBD1 covers 10 bases. The V segment lost 3 bases and the J segment 14 bases; nucleotides outside the gene matches: 7. Per the germline V gene, CDR1 is LNHNV and CDR2 is YYDKDF (reference sequence). The CDR3 is made up of 13 amino acids. The CDR3 DNA reads TGTGCCACCAGCAGGGCCCGACAGGGGGCAGAGTTCTTC. Its translation: CATSRARQGAEFF.

This sequence joins TRBV10-1 and TRBJ1-1, with TRBD1 identical over 7 bases. Trimming at V came to 3 bases and at J to 4 bases, leaving 8 bases not matched to a gene. CDR3 length: 15 residues. Germline CDR1 and CDR2: WNHNN and SYGVQD (reference sequence). Here the CDR3 reads CASSDSLTGSTEAFF. The CDR3 DNA is TGCGCCAGCAGTGATTCCTTGACAGGGAGCACTGAAGCTTTCTTT.

This chain uses TRBV4-3 with TRBJ2-3; perhaps TRBD1 as D (6 bases). This CDR3 has 15 residues. Between the trimmed V and J ends, which lost 0 bases and 6 bases, there was a span of 13 bases. The germline V gene has CDR1 LGHNA and CDR2 YSLEER. The CDR3 DNA reads as TGCGCCAGCAGCCAAGACGCCAGGGGAATGGATACGCAGTATTTT. It specifies CASSQDARGMDTQYF.